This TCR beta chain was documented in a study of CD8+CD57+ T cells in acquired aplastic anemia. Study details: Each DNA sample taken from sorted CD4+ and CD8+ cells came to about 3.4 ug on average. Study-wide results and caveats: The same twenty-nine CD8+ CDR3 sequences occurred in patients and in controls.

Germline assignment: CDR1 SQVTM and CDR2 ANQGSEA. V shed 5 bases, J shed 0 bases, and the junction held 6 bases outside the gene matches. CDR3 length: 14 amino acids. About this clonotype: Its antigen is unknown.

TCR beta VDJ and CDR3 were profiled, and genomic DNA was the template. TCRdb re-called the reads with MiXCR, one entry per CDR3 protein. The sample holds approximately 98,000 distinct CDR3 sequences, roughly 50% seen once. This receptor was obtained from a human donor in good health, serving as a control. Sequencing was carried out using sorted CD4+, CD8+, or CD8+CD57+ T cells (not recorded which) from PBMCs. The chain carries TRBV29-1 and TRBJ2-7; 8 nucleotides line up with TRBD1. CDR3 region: CSVSTGGSSYEQYF. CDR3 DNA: TGCAGCGTTTCCACAGGGGGTAGCTCCTACGAGCAGTACTTC.